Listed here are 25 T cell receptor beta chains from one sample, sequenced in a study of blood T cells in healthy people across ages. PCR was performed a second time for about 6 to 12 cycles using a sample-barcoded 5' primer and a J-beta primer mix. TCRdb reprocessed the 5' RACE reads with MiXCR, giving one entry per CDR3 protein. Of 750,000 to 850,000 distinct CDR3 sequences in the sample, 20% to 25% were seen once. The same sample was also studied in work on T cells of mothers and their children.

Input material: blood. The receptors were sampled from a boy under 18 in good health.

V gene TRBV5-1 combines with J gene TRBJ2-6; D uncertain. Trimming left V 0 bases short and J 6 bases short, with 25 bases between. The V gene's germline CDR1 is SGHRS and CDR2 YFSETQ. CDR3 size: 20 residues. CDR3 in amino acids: CASSLASPDGFQNAANVLTF. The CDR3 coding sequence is TGCGCCAGCAGCTTGGCCTCTCCAGATGGTTTCCAAAATGCGGCCAACGTCCTGACTTTC. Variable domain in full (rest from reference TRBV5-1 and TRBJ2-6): KAGVTQTPRYLIKTRGQQVTLSCSPISGHRSVSWYQQTPGQGLQFLFEYFSETQRNKGNFPGRFSGRQFSNSRSEMNVSTLELGDSALYLCASSLASPDGFQNAANVLTFGAGSRLTVL.

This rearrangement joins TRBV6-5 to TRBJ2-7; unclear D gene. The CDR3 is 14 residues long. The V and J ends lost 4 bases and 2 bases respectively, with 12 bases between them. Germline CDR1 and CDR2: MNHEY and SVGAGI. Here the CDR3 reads CASSSNSDTYEQYF. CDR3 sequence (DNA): TGTGCCAGCAGTTCCAATAGTGACACCTACGAGCAGTACTTC.

This CDR3 reads CASSFPPGASYNEQFF. The CDR3 nucleotides are TGTGCCAGCAGTTTCCCTCCGGGGGCCTCCTACAATGAGCAGTTCTTC. The chain joins TRBV28 to TRBJ2-1; the D call may be TRBD1 or TRBD2 (6 bases each). CDR1 and CDR2 from the germline V gene are MDHEN and SYDVKM. The V and J ends lost 3 bases and 0 bases respectively, with 12 bases between them. The CDR3 loop spans 16 amino acids. Full variable domain (missing parts from reference TRBV28 and TRBJ2-1): DVKVTQSSRYLVKRTGEKVFLECVQDMDHENMFWYRQDPGLGLRLIYFSYDVKMKEKGDIPEGYSVSREKKERFSLILESASTNQTSMYLCASSFPPGASYNEQFFGPGTRLTVL.

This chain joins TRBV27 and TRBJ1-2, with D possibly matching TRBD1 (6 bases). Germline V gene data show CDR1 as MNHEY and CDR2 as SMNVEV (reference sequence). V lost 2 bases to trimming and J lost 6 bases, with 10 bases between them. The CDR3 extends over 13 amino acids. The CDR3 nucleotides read TGTGCCAGCAGTTTAAAGGGGGGGGATGGCTACACCTTC. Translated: CASSLKGGDGYTF.

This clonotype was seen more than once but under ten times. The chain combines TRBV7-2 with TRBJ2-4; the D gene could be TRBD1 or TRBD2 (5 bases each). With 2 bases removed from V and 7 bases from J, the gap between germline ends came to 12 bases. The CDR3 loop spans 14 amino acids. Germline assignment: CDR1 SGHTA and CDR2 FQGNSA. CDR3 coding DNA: TGTGCCAGCAGCTTAAAGGGACGATGGAACATTCAGTACTTC. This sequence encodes CASSLKGRWNIQYF.

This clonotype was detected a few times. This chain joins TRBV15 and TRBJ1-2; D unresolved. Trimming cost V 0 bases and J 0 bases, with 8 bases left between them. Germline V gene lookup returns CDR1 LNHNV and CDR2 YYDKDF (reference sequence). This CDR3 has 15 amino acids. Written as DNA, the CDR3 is TGTGCCACCAGCAGAGATTTCGTAGCTAACTATGGCTACACCTTC. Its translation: CATSRDFVANYGYTF.

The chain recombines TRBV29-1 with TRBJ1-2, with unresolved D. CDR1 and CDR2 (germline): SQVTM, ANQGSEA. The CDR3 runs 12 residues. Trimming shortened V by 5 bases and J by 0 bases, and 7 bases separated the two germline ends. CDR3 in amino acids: CSVTQANYGYTF. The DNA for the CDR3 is TGCAGCGTTACACAAGCTAACTATGGCTACACCTTC.

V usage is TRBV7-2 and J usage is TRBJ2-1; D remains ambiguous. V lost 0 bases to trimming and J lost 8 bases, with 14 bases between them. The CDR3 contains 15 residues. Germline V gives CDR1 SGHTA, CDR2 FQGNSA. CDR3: CASSLAAWSLDEQFF. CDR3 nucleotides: TGTGCCAGCAGCTTAGCGGCATGGAGTTTAGATGAGCAGTTCTTC.

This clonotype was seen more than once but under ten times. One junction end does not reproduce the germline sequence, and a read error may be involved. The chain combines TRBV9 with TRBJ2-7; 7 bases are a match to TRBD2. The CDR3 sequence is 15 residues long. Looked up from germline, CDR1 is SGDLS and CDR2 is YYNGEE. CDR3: CASSVVPGGTYEQHF. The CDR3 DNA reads TGTGCCAGCAGCGTAGTTCCGGGGGGTACCTACGAGCAGCACTTC.

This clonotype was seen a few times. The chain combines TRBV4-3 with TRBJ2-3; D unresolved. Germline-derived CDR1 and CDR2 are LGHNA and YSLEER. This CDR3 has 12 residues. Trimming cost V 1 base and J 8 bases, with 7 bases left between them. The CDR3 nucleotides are TGCGCCAGCAGCCAAGGGTTAAGTACGCAGTATTTT. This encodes CASSQGLSTQYF.

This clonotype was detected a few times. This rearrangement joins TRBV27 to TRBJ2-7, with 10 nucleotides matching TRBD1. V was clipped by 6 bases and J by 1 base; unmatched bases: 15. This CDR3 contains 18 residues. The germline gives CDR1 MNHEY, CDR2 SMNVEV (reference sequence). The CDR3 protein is CASRARTGGRGKSYEQYF. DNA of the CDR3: TGTGCCAGCAGAGCCAGGACAGGGGGAAGAGGAAAGTCCTACGAGCAGTACTTC.

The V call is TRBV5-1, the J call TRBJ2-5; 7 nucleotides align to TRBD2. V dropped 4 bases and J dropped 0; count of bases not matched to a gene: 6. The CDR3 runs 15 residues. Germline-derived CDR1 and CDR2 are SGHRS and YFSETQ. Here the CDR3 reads CASSPRSGYQETQYF. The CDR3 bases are TGCGCCAGCAGCCCACGTAGCGGGTACCAAGAGACCCAGTACTTC.

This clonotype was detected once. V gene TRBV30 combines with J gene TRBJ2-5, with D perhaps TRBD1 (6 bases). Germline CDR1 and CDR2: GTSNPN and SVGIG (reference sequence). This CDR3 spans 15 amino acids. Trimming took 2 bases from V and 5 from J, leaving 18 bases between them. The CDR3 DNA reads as TGTGCCTGGAGTACAGGGCACCTAAATGTGGAGACCCAGTACTTC. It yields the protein CAWSTGHLNVETQYF. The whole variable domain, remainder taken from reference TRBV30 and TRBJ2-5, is SQTIHQWPATLVQPVGSPLSLECTVEGTSNPNLYWYRQAAGRGLQLLFYSVGIGQISSEVPQNLSASRPQDRQFILSSKKLLLSDSGFYLCAWSTGHLNVETQYFGPGTRLLVL.

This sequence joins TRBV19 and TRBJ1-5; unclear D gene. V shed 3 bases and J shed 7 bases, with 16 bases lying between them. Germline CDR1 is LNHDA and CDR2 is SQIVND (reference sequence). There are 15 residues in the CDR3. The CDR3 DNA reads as TGTGCCAGTAGTATCCAAGACCTTGGTTCGCAGCCCCAGCATTTT. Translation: CASSIQDLGSQPQHF.

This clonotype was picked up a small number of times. The CDR3 bases are TGTGCCAGCAGGCCTGGCGGCAGGGGCAATCAGCCCCAGCATTTT. It codes for CASRPGGRGNQPQHF. This chain connects TRBV6-1 to TRBJ1-5, with a tentative D call TRBD1 (5 bases). Germline V gene sequence: CDR1 MNHNS, CDR2 SASEGT. The length of the CDR3 is 15 residues. Trimming shortened V by 6 bases and J by 2 bases, and 14 bases separated the two germline ends.

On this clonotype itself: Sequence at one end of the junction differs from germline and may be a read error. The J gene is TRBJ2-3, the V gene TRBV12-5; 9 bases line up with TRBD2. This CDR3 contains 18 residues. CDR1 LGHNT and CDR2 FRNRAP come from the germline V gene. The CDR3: CTSGLTSKEGLAPDTQYF. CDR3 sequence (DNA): TGTACTAGTGGTTTGACCTCAAAGGAGGGACTAGCCCCTGATACGCAGTATTTT.

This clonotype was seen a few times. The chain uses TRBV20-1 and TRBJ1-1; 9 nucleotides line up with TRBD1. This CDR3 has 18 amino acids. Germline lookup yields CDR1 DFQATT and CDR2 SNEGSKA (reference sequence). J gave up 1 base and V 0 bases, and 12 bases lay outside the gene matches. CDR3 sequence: CSARENQYVGQGNTEAFF. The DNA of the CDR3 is TGCAGTGCTAGAGAGAATCAATATGTGGGACAGGGGAACACTGAAGCTTTCTTT.

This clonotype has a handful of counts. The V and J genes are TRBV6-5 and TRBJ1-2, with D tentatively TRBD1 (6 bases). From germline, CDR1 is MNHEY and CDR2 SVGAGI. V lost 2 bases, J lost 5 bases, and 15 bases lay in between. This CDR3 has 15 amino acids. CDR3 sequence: CASSYKTGSIYGYTF. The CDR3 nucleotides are TGTGCCAGCAGTTACAAGACAGGATCCATATATGGCTACACCTTC.

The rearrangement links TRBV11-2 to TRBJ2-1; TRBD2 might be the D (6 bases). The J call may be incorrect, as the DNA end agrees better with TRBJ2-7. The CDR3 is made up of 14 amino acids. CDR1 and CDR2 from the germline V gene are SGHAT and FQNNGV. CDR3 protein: CASSSLSGGYEQYF. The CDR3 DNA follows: TGTGCCAGCAGCAGCCTCAGTGGGGGGTACGAGCAGTACTTC.

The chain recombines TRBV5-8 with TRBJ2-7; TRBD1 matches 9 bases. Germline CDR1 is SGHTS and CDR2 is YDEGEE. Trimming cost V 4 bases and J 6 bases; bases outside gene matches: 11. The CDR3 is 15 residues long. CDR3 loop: CASSLDGTGLVEQYF. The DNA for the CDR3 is TGTGCCAGCAGCCTGGATGGGACAGGGCTCGTCGAGCAGTACTTC.

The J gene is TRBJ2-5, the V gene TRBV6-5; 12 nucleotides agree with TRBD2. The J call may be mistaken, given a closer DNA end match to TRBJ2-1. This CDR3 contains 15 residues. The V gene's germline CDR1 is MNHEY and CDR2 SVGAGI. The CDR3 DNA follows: TGTGCCAGCAGACCACTAGCGGGAGGCTACAATGAGCAGTTCTTC. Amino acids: CASRPLAGGYNEQFF.

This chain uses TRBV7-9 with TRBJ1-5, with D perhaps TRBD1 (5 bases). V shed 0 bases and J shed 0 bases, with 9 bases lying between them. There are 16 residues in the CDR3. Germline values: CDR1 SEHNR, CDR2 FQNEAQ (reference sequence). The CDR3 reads CASSLAGHISNQPQHF. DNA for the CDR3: TGTGCCAGCAGCTTAGCCGGACATATTAGCAATCAGCCCCAGCATTTT.

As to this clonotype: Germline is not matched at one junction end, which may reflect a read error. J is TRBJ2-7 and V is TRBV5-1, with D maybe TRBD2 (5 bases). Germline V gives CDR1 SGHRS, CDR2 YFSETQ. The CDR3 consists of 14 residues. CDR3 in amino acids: CAGSLEPGLVEQYF. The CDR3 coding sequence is TGCGCCGGCAGCTTGGAGCCAGGACTGGTCGAGCAGTACTTC.

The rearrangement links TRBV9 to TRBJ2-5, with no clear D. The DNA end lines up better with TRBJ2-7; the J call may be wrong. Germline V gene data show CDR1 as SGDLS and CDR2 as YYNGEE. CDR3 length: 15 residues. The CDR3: CASSVTAVSSYEQYF. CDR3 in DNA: TGTGCCAGCAGCGTGACGGCGGTCAGCTCCTACGAGCAGTACTTC.

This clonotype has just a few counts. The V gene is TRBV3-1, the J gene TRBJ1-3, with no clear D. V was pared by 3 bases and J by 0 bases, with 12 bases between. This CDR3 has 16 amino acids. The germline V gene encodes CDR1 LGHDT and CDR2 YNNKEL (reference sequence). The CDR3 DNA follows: TGTGCCAGCAGCCATCATACAGCCCTCTCTGGAAACACCATATATTTT. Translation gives CASSHHTALSGNTIYF.